The 7 T cell receptor beta chains below all came from one sample that was sequenced in a study of preoperative IRX-2 immunotherapy in early breast cancer. The treatment is: preoperative locoregional IRX-2 cytokine immunotherapy. The assay was immunoSEQ multiplex PCR, and TCRdb's table has in-frame clones only and misses some. Counted here are 10,000 to 15,000 clones, approximately 91% occurring once; the ten biggest clones make up about 27%. The material was obtained from a patient treated with IRX-2 immunotherapy. These receptors all come from a human donor with breast cancer.

The rearrangement links TRBV9 to TRBJ2-1; 10 nucleotides line up with TRBD2. In germline, CDR1 is SGDLS, CDR2 YYNGEE. The V and J ends lost 0 bases and 6 bases, in that order; junction bases with no gene match: 6. The CDR3 is 16 residues long. The CDR3 region has the DNA TGTGCCAGCAGCGTAGTCTCGAGCGGGGGGGCCAATGAGCAGTTCTTC. Translating it yields CASSVVSSGGANEQFF.

This clone was picked up one time. The J gene is TRBJ2-2, the V gene TRBV18; D possibly corresponds to TRBD1 (7 bases). Per germline, CDR1 KGHSH and CDR2 LQKENI. The V and J ends lost 4 bases and 5 bases respectively, with 23 bases between them. The CDR3 length is 18 residues. CDR3 amino acids: CASSRLIGGGGRTGELFF. The CDR3 nucleotides are TGTGCCAGCTCACGTCTCATCGGAGGGGGCGGTAGGACCGGGGAGCTGTTTTTT.

V is TRBV5-1 and J is TRBJ2-3; no definite D call. Germline V gene data show CDR1 as SGHRS and CDR2 as YFSETQ. This CDR3 has 12 residues. Between the trimmed V and J ends, which lost 0 bases and 4 bases, there was a span of 3 bases. CDR3 amino acids: CASSLGADTQYF. CDR3 DNA: TGCGCCAGCAGCTTGGGGGCAGATACGCAGTATTTT.

The CDR3: CASRDTSIGEQYV. CDR3 DNA: TGTGCCAGCCGGGACACCTCCATAGGGGAGCAGTACGTC. The gene calls are TRBV6-1 and TRBJ2-7, with a tentative D call TRBD1 (6 bases). CDR1 is MNHNS and CDR2 is SASEGT in the germline V gene. The CDR3 is 13 amino acids. Trimming took 8 bases from V and 7 from J, leaving 18 bases between them.

The rearrangement uses TRBV5-4 and TRBJ1-2, with unresolved D. CDR3 length: 15 amino acids. The germline V and J ends were trimmed by 5 bases and 8 bases, with 22 bases remaining between them. The V gene's germline CDR1 is SGHNT and CDR2 YYREEE (reference sequence). The CDR3 region is CASSPAGRTQSGYTF. CDR3 DNA: TGTGCCAGCAGTCCGGCCGGACGGACTCAATCGGGCTACACCTTC.

This sequence joins TRBV13 and TRBJ1-5; no definite D call. CDR1 PRHDT and CDR2 FYEKMQ come from the germline V gene (reference sequence). V was trimmed by 0 bases and J by 0 bases, leaving 6 bases between them. The CDR3 spans 15 residues. The chain's CDR3 is CASSLGGPSNQPQHF. The CDR3 nucleotides read TGTGCCAGCAGCTTAGGCGGTCCTAGCAATCAGCCCCAGCATTTT.

The chain links TRBV28 to TRBJ1-5; 8 bases align to TRBD1. The CDR3 covers 13 residues. Germline trimming cut 4 bases from V and 6 bases from J; bases unmatched to any gene: 2. Per germline, CDR1 MDHEN and CDR2 SYDVKM. This CDR3 reads CASSYRGGQPQHF. The CDR3 coding sequence is TGTGCCAGCAGTTACAGGGGGGGTCAGCCCCAGCATTTT. Filled out from reference TRBV28 and TRBJ1-5, the complete variable domain reads DVKVTQSSRYLVKRTGEKVFLECVQDMDHENMFWYRQDPGLGLRLIYFSYDVKMKEKGDIPEGYSVSREKKERFSLILESASTNQTSMYLCASSYRGGQPQHFGDGTRLSIL.